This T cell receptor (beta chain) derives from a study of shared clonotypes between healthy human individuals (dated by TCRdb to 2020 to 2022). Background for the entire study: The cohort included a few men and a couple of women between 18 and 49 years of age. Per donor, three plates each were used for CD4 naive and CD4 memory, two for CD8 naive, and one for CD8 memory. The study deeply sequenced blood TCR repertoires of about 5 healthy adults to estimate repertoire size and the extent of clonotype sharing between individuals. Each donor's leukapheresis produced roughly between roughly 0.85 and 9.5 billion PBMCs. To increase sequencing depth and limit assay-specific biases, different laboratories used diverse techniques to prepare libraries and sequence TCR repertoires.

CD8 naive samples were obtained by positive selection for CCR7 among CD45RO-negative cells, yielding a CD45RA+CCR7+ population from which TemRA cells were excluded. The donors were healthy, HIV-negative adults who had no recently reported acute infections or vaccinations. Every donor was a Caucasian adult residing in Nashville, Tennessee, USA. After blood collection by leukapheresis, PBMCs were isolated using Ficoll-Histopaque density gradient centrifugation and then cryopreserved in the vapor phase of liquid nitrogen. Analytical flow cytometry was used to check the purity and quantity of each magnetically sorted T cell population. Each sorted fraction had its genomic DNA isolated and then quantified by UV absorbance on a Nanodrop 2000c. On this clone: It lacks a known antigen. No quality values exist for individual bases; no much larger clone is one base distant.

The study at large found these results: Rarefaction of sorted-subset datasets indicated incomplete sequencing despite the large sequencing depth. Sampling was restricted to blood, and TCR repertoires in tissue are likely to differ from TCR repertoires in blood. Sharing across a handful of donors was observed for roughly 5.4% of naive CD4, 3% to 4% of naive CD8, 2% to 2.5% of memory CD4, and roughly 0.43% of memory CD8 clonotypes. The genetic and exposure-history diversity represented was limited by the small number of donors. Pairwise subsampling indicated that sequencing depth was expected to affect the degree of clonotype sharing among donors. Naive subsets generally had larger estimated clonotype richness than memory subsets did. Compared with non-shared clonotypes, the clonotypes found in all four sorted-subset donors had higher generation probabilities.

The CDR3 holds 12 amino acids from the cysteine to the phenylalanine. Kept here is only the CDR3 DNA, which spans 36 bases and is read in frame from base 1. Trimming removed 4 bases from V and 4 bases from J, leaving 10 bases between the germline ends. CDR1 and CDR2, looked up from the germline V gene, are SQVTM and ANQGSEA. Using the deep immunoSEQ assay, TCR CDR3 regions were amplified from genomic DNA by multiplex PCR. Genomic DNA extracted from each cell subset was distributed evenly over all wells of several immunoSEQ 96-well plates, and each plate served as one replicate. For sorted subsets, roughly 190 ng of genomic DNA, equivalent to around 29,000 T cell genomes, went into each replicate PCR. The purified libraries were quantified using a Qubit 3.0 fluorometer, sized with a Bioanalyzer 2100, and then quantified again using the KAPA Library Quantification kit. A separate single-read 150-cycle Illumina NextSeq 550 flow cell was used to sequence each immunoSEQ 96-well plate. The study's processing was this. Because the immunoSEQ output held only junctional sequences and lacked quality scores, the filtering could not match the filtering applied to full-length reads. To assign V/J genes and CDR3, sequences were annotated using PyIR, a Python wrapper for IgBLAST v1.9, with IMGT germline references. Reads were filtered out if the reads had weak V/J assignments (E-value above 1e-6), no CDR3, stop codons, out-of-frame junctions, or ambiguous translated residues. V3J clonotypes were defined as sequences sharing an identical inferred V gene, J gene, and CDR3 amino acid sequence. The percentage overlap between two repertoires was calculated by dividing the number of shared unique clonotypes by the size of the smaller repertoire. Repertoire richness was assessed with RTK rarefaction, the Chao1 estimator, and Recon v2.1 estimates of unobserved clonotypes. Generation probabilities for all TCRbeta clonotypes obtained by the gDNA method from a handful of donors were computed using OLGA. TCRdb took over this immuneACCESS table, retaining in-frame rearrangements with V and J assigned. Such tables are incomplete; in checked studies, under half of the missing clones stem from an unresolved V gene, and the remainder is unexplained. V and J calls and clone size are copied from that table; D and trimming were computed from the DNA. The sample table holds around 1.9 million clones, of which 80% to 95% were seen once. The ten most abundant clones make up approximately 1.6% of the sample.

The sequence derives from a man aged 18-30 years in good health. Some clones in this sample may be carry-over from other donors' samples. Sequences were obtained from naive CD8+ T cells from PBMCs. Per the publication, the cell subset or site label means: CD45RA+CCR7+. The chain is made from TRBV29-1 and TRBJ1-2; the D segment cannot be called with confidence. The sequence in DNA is TGCAGCGTTGGCCAACGGACCTATGGCTACACCTTC. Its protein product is CSVGQRTYGYTF.